One and the same sample provided the 15 T cell receptor beta chains below, sequenced in a study of CDR3 diversity in severe acne. One entry per CDR3 protein, called by TCRdb with MiXCR from the PCR reads. Counted here are tens of thousands of distinct CDR3 sequences, over 40% occurring once; the ten biggest clones make up roughly an eighth. Sequencing was done on a sample of blood. All receptors come from a male donor in good health, without acne.

V usage is TRBV5-1 and J usage is TRBJ2-7; 12 positions match TRBD2. The CDR3 sequence is 13 residues long. The J segment lost 6 bases and the V segment lost 4 bases, leaving 2 bases of the junction unmatched. CDR1 SGHRS and CDR2 YFSETQ come from the germline V gene. The CDR3 DNA is TGCGCCAGCAGCCCGGGACTAGCGGGCGAGCAGTACTTC. Its translation is CASSPGLAGEQYF.

This chain connects TRBV15 to TRBJ1-2; D gene uncertain. V lost 3 bases and J 0 bases, leaving 32 bases between the germline ends. The CDR3 loop spans 22 amino acids. Germline V CDR1 and CDR2: LNHNV, YYDKDF (reference sequence). In nucleotides, the CDR3 is TGTGCCACCAGCAGCCGACTAGCGGGAGTATTAAGAGAGGTTCAGCCTAACTATGGCTACACCTTC. Translated, it gives CATSSRLAGVLREVQPNYGYTF. The full variable domain, rest sourced from reference TRBV15 and TRBJ1-2, is DAMVIQNPRYQVTQFGKPVTLSCSQTLNHNVMYWYQQKSSQAPKLLFHYYDKDFNNEADTPDNFQSRRPNTSFCFLDIRSPGLGDTAMYLCATSSRLAGVLREVQPNYGYTFGSGTRLTVV.

The genes are TRBV2 and TRBJ2-2, with 12 bases lining up with TRBD2. V lost 7 bases and J lost 12; bases outside the gene matches: 9. Germline V CDR1 and CDR2: SNHLY, FYNNEI. The CDR3 runs 14 residues. DNA of the CDR3: TGTGCCAGCACTAGCGGGAGGGTGAGAGGGAAGCTGTTTTTT. Encoded protein: CASTSGRVRGKLFF.

This clonotype was detected ten times or more. The rearrangement links TRBV27 to TRBJ1-2; 11 bases line up with TRBD1. The CDR3 has 14 residues. Germline trimming cut 6 bases from V and 4 bases from J; bases unmatched to any gene: 4. CDR1 MNHEY and CDR2 SMNVEV come from the germline V gene (reference sequence). CDR3 residues: CASSLGTGGYGYTF. As DNA, the CDR3 is TGTGCCAGCAGCCTCGGGACAGGGGGCTATGGCTACACCTTC.

Regarding this clonotype: No DNA is shown, since the ends of the CDR3 on it are uncertain; the CDR3 is the one TCRdb lists. This chain joins TRBV5-6 and TRBJ2-1; no DNA check was done on the table's D call, TRBD2. Germline assignment: CDR1 SGHDT and CDR2 YYEEEE. The CDR3 region is 19 residues in length, termini included. CDR3 sequence: CDSSFYICSARGIYNEQFF.

V usage is TRBV29-1 and J usage is TRBJ1-5, with D unclear. V shed 7 bases and J shed 0 bases, with 13 bases lying between them. Germline-derived CDR1 and CDR2 are SQVTM and ANQGSEA. The CDR3 is 14 amino acids. The CDR3 loop is CSAVWDNSNQPQHF. The CDR3 DNA reads as TGCAGCGCCGTCTGGGATAATAGCAATCAGCCCCAGCATTTT.

This clonotype was observed many times. The chain carries TRBV3-1 and TRBJ2-5; tentatively, D is TRBD2 (6 bases). V dropped 3 bases and J dropped 3 bases, with 17 bases sitting between them. The CDR3 consists of 16 residues. The germline gives CDR1 LGHDT, CDR2 YNNKEL (reference sequence). In nucleotides, the CDR3 is TGTGCCAGCAGCCAGACCTCGGAGCGGGCTGAAGAGACCCAGTACTTC. Protein sequence: CASSQTSERAEETQYF.

The chain joins TRBV2 to TRBJ2-6; 11 nucleotides line up with TRBD2. V trimming: 7 bases; J trimming: 1 base; junction bases outside the gene matches: 3. The CDR3 consists of 16 residues. CDR1 and CDR2 from the germline V gene are SNHLY and FYNNEI. In DNA form, the CDR3 reads TGTGCCAGCATAGCTAGCGGGAGGTCTGGGGCCAACGTCCTGACTTTC. It yields the protein CASIASGRSGANVLTF.

The sample holds many counts of this clonotype. The rearrangement uses TRBV25-1 and TRBJ2-3; 8 bases are a match to TRBD2. The CDR3 covers 16 residues. Losses at the gene ends were 3 bases for V and 2 bases for J; bases not matched to a gene: 7. The germline CDR1 and CDR2 sequences are MGHDK and SYGVNS. The CDR3 spells CASSDLLAADTDTQYF. The DNA for the CDR3 is TGTGCCAGCAGTGACTTACTAGCGGCCGACACAGATACGCAGTATTTT.

Comments on this clonotype: A read error is likely, as this CDR3 ends without the conserved phenylalanine or tryptophan. The DNA is left out, because the CDR3 cannot be placed on it with certainty; the CDR3 is given as TCRdb lists it. The rearrangement joins TRBV13 to TRBJ2-6. Per the germline V gene, CDR1 is PRHDT and CDR2 is FYEKMQ (reference sequence). The CDR3 totals 8 residues, both ends included. This chain's CDR3 is CASSSRTS.

This clonotype was seen at least ten times. This sequence joins TRBV4-2 and TRBJ2-7, with a tentative D call TRBD2 (6 bases). Germline CDR1 reads LGHNA; CDR2 reads YNFKEQ. This CDR3 comprises 12 residues. Trimming removed 3 bases from V and 6 bases from J, with 9 bases in between. The CDR3 region has the DNA TGTGCCAGCAGCCATGGACTACGCGAGCAGTACTTC. It encodes CASSHGLREQYF.

The chain carries TRBV7-8 and TRBJ1-5; no reliable D call. V lost 1 base to trimming and J lost 5 bases, with 0 bases between them. The CDR3 sequence is 11 residues long. Per germline, CDR1 SGHVS and CDR2 FQNEAQ. The CDR3: CASSLDQPQHF. The CDR3 region has the DNA TGTGCCAGCAGCTTAGATCAGCCCCAGCATTTT.

This rearrangement joins TRBV20-1 to TRBJ2-2; weak D call: TRBD1 (6 bases). Trimming took off 1 base at V and 1 base at J, with 10 bases between the two ends. Germline CDR1 is DFQATT and CDR2 is SNEGSKA (reference sequence). This CDR3 contains 15 residues. CDR3 sequence (DNA): TGCAGTGCTAGAGGGACGGGACAGAACACCGGGGAGCTGTTTTTT. Its translation: CSARGTGQNTGELFF.

The chain links TRBV11-2 to TRBJ2-1; TRBD2 matches at 11 bases. Germline-derived CDR1 and CDR2 are SGHAT and FQNNGV. J was trimmed by 15 bases and V by 3 bases; bases with no gene match: 16. The CDR3 spans 16 residues. CDR3 in DNA: TGTGCCAGCAGCTTCACTTCGGCTAGCGGGAGGACCTCCCCGTTCTTC. Protein sequence: CASSFTSASGRTSPFF.

This clonotype occurred a few times. This sequence joins TRBV19 and TRBJ1-1; 9 nucleotides agree with TRBD1. The CDR3 is 17 amino acids. In germline, CDR1 is LNHDA, CDR2 SQIVND (reference sequence). V shed 5 bases and J 1 base; nucleotides not matched to a gene: 11. This CDR3 reads CASSQGQGPIPNTEAFF. The CDR3 DNA reads TGTGCCAGTAGTCAAGGACAGGGGCCGATACCGAACACTGAAGCTTTCTTT. Based on the CDR3 plus reference TRBV19 and TRBJ1-1, the full variable domain is DGGITQSPKYLFRKEGQNVTLSCEQNLNHDAMYWYRQDPGQGLRLIYYSQIVNDFQKGDIAEGYSVSREKKESFPLTVTSAQKNPTAFYLCASSQGQGPIPNTEAFFGQGTRLTVV.